These T cell receptor beta chains were read from a single sample in a study of blood T cell repertoires in COVID-19. The protocol was immunoSEQ multiplex PCR, while the TCRdb copy is restricted to in-frame clones and leaves out a portion. The data hold some 90,000 clones, with 70% to 90% observed a single time. Sequencing was carried out using peripheral blood. The receptor set was obtained from a woman aged 80 or over with acute or convalescent COVID-19. Each CDR3 is given with its conserved first and last residue. The order of the fields is CDR3 DNA, CDR3 protein, clone size, D gene, J gene, V gene. A D gene is named only where the DNA matches it firmly. Clone size is given for some rows only: seen once, a few or many times, or a class if the clone is expanded.

DNA: TGTGCCAGCAGTCTCCGACAGGACTTTAATTCACCCCTCCACTTT
CDR3: CASSLRQDFNSPLHF
size: .
D: .
J: TRBJ1-6
V: TRBV6-2/TRBV6-3

DNA: TGTGCCAGCAGACCTGGCAGGGATGGTGACGAGCAGTACTTC
CDR3: CASRPGRDGDEQYF
size: few
D: .
J: TRBJ2-7
V: TRBV27

DNA: TGTGCCTGGAGTGAACGACTCTCCTATAATTCACCCCTCCACTTT
CDR3: CAWSERLSYNSPLHF
size: few
D: .
J: TRBJ1-6
V: TRBV30

DNA: TGTGCCAGCAAGGAGGGCGCCGAGAGTGAGCAGTTCTTC
CDR3: CASKEGAESEQFF
size: .
D: .
J: TRBJ2-1
V: TRBV2

DNA: TGCAGCGTCTCCGGGACATCGGGTACGGAGCAGTTCTTC
CDR3: CSVSGTSGTEQFF
size: .
D: .
J: TRBJ2-1
V: TRBV29-1

DNA: TGCGCCAGCAGCTTGGCGGGTACGAACACTGAAGCTTTCTTT
CDR3: CASSLAGTNTEAFF
size: .
D: .
J: TRBJ1-1
V: TRBV5-1

DNA: TGTGCCAGCAGTGTCGCCGGGACAGAGTCCGAGCAGTACTTC
CDR3: CASSVAGTESEQYF
size: once
D: TRBD1
J: TRBJ2-7
V: TRBV6-6

DNA: TGTGCCAGCAATAGCGGAAATAATGAAAAACTGTTTTTT
CDR3: CASNSGNNEKLFF
size: few
D: .
J: TRBJ1-4
V: TRBV9

DNA: TGTGCCAGCAGTTCTCCTGGACAGGGTGCTTCCTATGGCTACACCTTC
CDR3: CASSSPGQGASYGYTF
size: .
D: TRBD1
J: TRBJ1-2
V: TRBV6-5

DNA: TGTGCCAGCAGCTACCTCGGACAGGGAATGACAGATACGCAGTATTTT
CDR3: CASSYLGQGMTDTQYF
size: .
D: TRBD1
J: TRBJ2-3
V: TRBV5-6

DNA: TGTGCCAGCTCACCAAACAGGGCCTATGGCTACACCTTC
CDR3: CASSPNRAYGYTF
size: few
D: .
J: TRBJ1-2
V: TRBV18

DNA: TGTGCCAGCAGTTTAGGGGAGAATACGCAGTATTTT
CDR3: CASSLGENTQYF
size: .
D: .
J: TRBJ2-3
V: TRBV12-3/TRBV12-4

DNA: TGTGCCAGCAGAGAGGGATCTGAAGCTTTCTTT
CDR3: CASREGSEAFF
size: .
D: .
J: TRBJ1-1
V: TRBV7-9

DNA: TGTGCCAGCAGCCCGGGAGAGGGGAGGTTCACTGGAAACACCATATATTTT
CDR3: CASSPGEGRFTGNTIYF
size: .
D: .
J: TRBJ1-3
V: TRBV9

DNA: TGTGCCCCCGGCGGGGCGGAGGAGTGTCAGCCCCAGCATTTT
CDR3: CAPGGAEECQPQHF
size: .
D: .
J: TRBJ1-5
V: TRBV7-9

DNA: TGCGCCAGCAGCCCAACCGGGGGTCTCGCGGGGGGAGCAGAGACCCAGTACTTC
CDR3: CASSPTGGLAGGAETQYF
size: .
D: TRBD2
J: TRBJ2-5
V: TRBV5-1

DNA: TGTGCCAGCAGCTTGGCCACAGGGGTTATCGGCAATCAGCCCCAGCATTTT
CDR3: CASSLATGVIGNQPQHF
size: .
D: TRBD1
J: TRBJ1-5
V: TRBV5-6

DNA: TGTGCCAGTAGTATAGGGGACAGGGGGCGTCTTCAGCCCCAGCATTTT
CDR3: CASSIGDRGRLQPQHF
size: .
D: TRBD1
J: TRBJ1-5
V: TRBV19

DNA: TGTGCCAGCAGTTACCCCACGAGATCCCTCGGCGGCGGGGAGCTGTTTTTT
CDR3: CASSYPTRSLGGGELFF
size: .
D: .
J: TRBJ2-2
V: TRBV6-7

DNA: TGTGCCAGCAGCTTAAGAACGCGTTCACCCCTCCACTTT
CDR3: CASSLRTRSPLHF
size: few
D: .
J: TRBJ1-6
V: TRBV7-3

DNA: TGTGCCAGCAGTTTCGGGACAGGATTCAATCAGCCCCAGCATTTT
CDR3: CASSFGTGFNQPQHF
size: .
D: TRBD1
J: TRBJ1-5
V: TRBV27

DNA: TGTGCCAGCAGCTTATTCGGGGGGGCCGGGGATGAGCAGTTCTTC
CDR3: CASSLFGGAGDEQFF
size: once
D: TRBD2
J: TRBJ2-1
V: TRBV7-8

DNA: TGTGCCAGCAGCCCGGCGTGGGGAGGTGGCTACACCTTC
CDR3: CASSPAWGGGYTF
size: .
D: .
J: TRBJ1-2
V: TRBV28

DNA: TGTGCCAGCAGCTTAGTTCCGGAGGGAGGCTACACCTTC
CDR3: CASSLVPEGGYTF
size: .
D: .
J: TRBJ1-2
V: TRBV7-2

DNA: TGTGCCAGCAGCTTAAAGACGGCGACCGGGGTCTCCTACGAGCAGTACTTC
CDR3: CASSLKTATGVSYEQYF
size: .
D: .
J: TRBJ2-7
V: TRBV5-5

DNA: TGTGCCAGCAGTTACTCGGCAGGGGCTAATGAAAAACTGTTTTTT
CDR3: CASSYSAGANEKLFF
size: .
D: .
J: TRBJ1-4
V: TRBV6-5

DNA: TGTGCCAGCGGAGGTCGTGGCTACACCTTC
CDR3: CASGGRGYTF
size: .
D: .
J: TRBJ1-2
V: TRBV6-5

DNA: TGTGCCAGCAGCCCCACCGGACAGGAGAACTATGGCTACACCTTC
CDR3: CASSPTGQENYGYTF
size: .
D: TRBD1
J: TRBJ1-2
V: TRBV7-9

DNA: TGTGCCAGCAGCGAGGACAGGGGGCTTCAGCCCCAGCATTTT
CDR3: CASSEDRGLQPQHF
size: .
D: TRBD1
J: TRBJ1-5
V: TRBV2

DNA: TGTGCCAGCGTTCGGCTTGGAGACACTGAAGCTTTCTTT
CDR3: CASVRLGDTEAFF
size: .
D: .
J: TRBJ1-1
V: TRBV18

DNA: TGTGCTAGTGCCCCGGGGGGGCAGGTTGTGTTTTTT
CDR3: CASAPGGQVVFF
size: .
D: .
J: TRBJ1-4
V: TRBV12-5

DNA: TGTGCCAGCAGGGGTCAGGTCAATGAGCAGTTCTTC
CDR3: CASRGQVNEQFF
size: .
D: .
J: TRBJ2-1
V: TRBV7-9

DNA: TGTGCCAGCAGCCAACCCCGGACAGGGGCCGGGGAGCTGTTTTTT
CDR3: CASSQPRTGAGELFF
size: .
D: TRBD1
J: TRBJ2-2
V: TRBV4-2

DNA: TGTGCCAGCAGTTTACGCTCTGGGGCCAACGTCCTGACTTTC
CDR3: CASSLRSGANVLTF
size: once
D: .
J: TRBJ2-6
V: TRBV28

DNA: TGTGCCAGCAGCCGCACGGGACAGGGGTTCGGAAACACCATATATTTT
CDR3: CASSRTGQGFGNTIYF
size: once
D: TRBD1
J: TRBJ1-3
V: TRBV3-1/TRBV3-2

DNA: TGTGCCAGCAGTCTTGGGACAGCCATGATCTACGAGCAGTACTTC
CDR3: CASSLGTAMIYEQYF
size: .
D: TRBD1
J: TRBJ2-7
V: TRBV2

DNA: TGTGCCAGCAGTTTATGGGGGGGGTACACTGAAGCTTTCTTT
CDR3: CASSLWGGYTEAFF
size: few
D: .
J: TRBJ1-1
V: TRBV28

DNA: TGTGCCAGCAGCTTAACAGGAGCTAACTATGGCTACACCTTC
CDR3: CASSLTGANYGYTF
size: .
D: .
J: TRBJ1-2
V: TRBV7-2

DNA: TGTGCCAGCACTACGTCGAGGAGAAACTATGGCTACACCTTC
CDR3: CASTTSRRNYGYTF
size: .
D: .
J: TRBJ1-2
V: TRBV25-1

DNA: TGTGCCAGCAGCCAACAGGGGAGAACTGAAGCTTTCTTT
CDR3: CASSQQGRTEAFF
size: .
D: .
J: TRBJ1-1
V: TRBV3-1/TRBV3-2

DNA: TGCGCCAGCAGCCAAGACAGGGTCGTAGGGGGCTACACCTTC
CDR3: CASSQDRVVGGYTF
size: .
D: .
J: TRBJ1-2
V: TRBV4-1

DNA: TGTGCCAGCAGCTTAGTGGCAGGGGGCTCGAGGGAGACCCAGTACTTC
CDR3: CASSLVAGGSRETQYF
size: .
D: TRBD1
J: TRBJ2-5
V: TRBV7-8

DNA: TGCGCCAGCAGCCAAGGAGACAGGGATAATTCACCCCTCCACTTT
CDR3: CASSQGDRDNSPLHF
size: .
D: TRBD1
J: TRBJ1-6
V: TRBV4-1

DNA: TGCGCCAGCAGCTTATACTCGGGAACTACTCAGGATGGGCAGTACTTC
CDR3: CASSLYSGTTQDGQYF
size: .
D: .
J: TRBJ2-7
V: TRBV5-1

DNA: TGTGCCAGCAGCGTCGGGGGGAGAGAGACCCAGTACTTC
CDR3: CASSVGGRETQYF
size: .
D: TRBD2
J: TRBJ2-5
V: TRBV9

DNA: TGTGCCAGCAGCTTAGGGGGACAGGGGCGGAATGAGCAGTTCTTC
CDR3: CASSLGGQGRNEQFF
size: .
D: TRBD1
J: TRBJ2-1
V: TRBV11-1

DNA: TGTGCCAGCAGCCCAAGGACAGGGGGAAAACTGTTTTTT
CDR3: CASSPRTGGKLFF
size: .
D: TRBD1
J: TRBJ1-4
V: TRBV6-5

DNA: TGTGCCAGCACCCCTCCTTCGGCGGGCAATCAGCCCCAGCATTTT
CDR3: CASTPPSAGNQPQHF
size: once
D: .
J: TRBJ1-5
V: TRBV28

DNA: TGTGCCAGCAGTTCAGGGGGACAGGGGGGGCCTGAAGCTTTCTTT
CDR3: CASSSGGQGGPEAFF
size: .
D: TRBD1
J: TRBJ1-1
V: TRBV28

DNA: TGTGCCAGCCTCCCAGGGAGCGGGGTAAACACTGAAGCTTTCTTT
CDR3: CASLPGSGVNTEAFF
size: .
D: .
J: TRBJ1-1
V: TRBV7-9

DNA: TGTGCCACCAGTGATTTGAGTAGCGGGGTGACTGAGCAGTTCTTC
CDR3: CATSDLSSGVTEQFF
size: .
D: TRBD2
J: TRBJ2-1
V: TRBV24-1

DNA: TGTGCCACCCCGGACAGGGGAGCTTTCTTT
CDR3: CATPDRGAFF
size: .
D: TRBD1
J: TRBJ1-1
V: TRBV19

DNA: TGTGCCAGCAGCCCCACGGGACTAGCGGGGCGGTCCTACGAGCAGTACTTC
CDR3: CASSPTGLAGRSYEQYF
size: many
D: TRBD2
J: TRBJ2-7
V: TRBV3-1/TRBV3-2